This T cell receptor beta chain was captured by sequencing in a study of T cells in Graves' hyperthyroidism and ophthalmopathy. This clonotype was detected ten times or more. Amplification of TCR beta CDR3 regions used RNA as the template. The HTBI set primed first-round TCR CDR3 RT-PCR. TCRdb analysed the multiplex PCR reads with MiXCR anew, one entry per CDR3 protein. The repertoire has under 250,000 distinct CDR3 sequences, roughly 22% of them found once; the top ten carry around 40%. Looked up from germline, CDR1 is MNHNS and CDR2 is SASEGT. The CDR3 loop spans 16 amino acids. J was trimmed by 3 bases and V by 5 bases; bases with no gene match: 7.

The receptor's source is a woman between 40 and 50 years old with Graves' ophthalmopathy. The chain has TRBV6-1 and TRBJ1-1; 12 bases agree with TRBD1. The specimen sequenced was blood. CDR3 residues: CASSRGTGGSYTEAFF. The CDR3 DNA reads as TGTGCCAGCAGTAGGGGGACAGGGGGCTCGTACACTGAAGCTTTCTTT.